This T cell receptor beta chain comes out of a study of T cell repertoires in cytomegalovirus infection. Whole-study context: Public TCR beta signatures were indicative of both CMV infection and a matching HLA type. Study-level points and caveats: Public TCR beta family frequency separated CMV-and-HLA carriers, including in an independent cohort. There were HLA-C-restricted CMV-specific TCR beta clonotypes dominating the ex vivo response.

CDR1 and CDR2 from the germline V gene are SGHRS and YFSETQ. This CDR3 contains 14 residues. Deletions cut 1 base from V and 1 base from J, with 8 bases between. TCRdb recomputed calls from the reads with MiXCR, one row per CDR3 protein. The sample carries about 180,000 distinct CDR3 sequences, approximately 15% recorded once. This clonotype was observed many times. What it binds is not known. The clonotype originates from a human donor in good health (CMV status not recorded). Some clones in this sample may be carry-over from other donors' samples. The sequenced sample consisted of PBMCs. The V call is TRBV5-1, the J call TRBJ1-1; D ambiguous. Here the CDR3 reads CASSLRPWNTEAFF. Written as DNA, the CDR3 is TGCGCCAGCAGCTTGCGCCCTTGGAACACTGAAGCTTTCTTT.